This T cell receptor (beta chain) was retrieved from a study of T cell responses to AZD1222 COVID-19 vaccine. Germline V lookup: CDR1 SGHVS, CDR2 FQNEAQ. V dropped 2 bases and J dropped 6; count of bases not matched to a gene: 7. The CDR3 extends over 15 amino acids. Produced via immunoSEQ multiplex PCR; TCRdb's table is partial and in-frame only. The table includes 200,000 to 250,000 clones, about 94% detected once. Note on this clone: What it recognizes is unknown.

Broader study findings: Vaccine-related CD4 TCRs covered spike, predominating at 160-218 and 743-854. Researchers took repertoire samples only after the peak T cell response had come. At baseline, seropositivity was found in only 5 to 7 AZD1222 recipients. As reported, nearly half of all spike-specific TCRs target variant regions that are unmutated.

This chain joins TRBV7-8 and TRBJ2-7; 10 positions agree with TRBD2. Sample: peripheral blood, taken 28 days after the second dose of the MenACWY control vaccine. This receptor was obtained from an adult who received the MenACWY meningococcal vaccine as a control. The CDR3 sequence is CASSLKAGGTSEQYF. The CDR3 nucleotides are TGTGCCAGCAGCTTAAAAGCGGGAGGGACAAGCGAGCAGTACTTC.